A single sample is the source of the 8 T cell receptor beta chains below, sequenced in a study of blood T cell repertoires in COVID-19. The repertoire was sequenced with immunoSEQ multiplex PCR; TCRdb's copy has only in-frame clones and lacks some. The sample yields fewer than 85,000 clones, around 80% seen once. Sequenced input: peripheral blood. These TCRs come from a man aged 60-69 years with active or convalescent COVID-19.

V usage is TRBV2 and J usage is TRBJ1-2; D may be TRBD1 (6 bases). The CDR3 length is 10 residues. The V gene's germline CDR1 is SNHLY and CDR2 FYNNEI. V was shortened by 8 bases and J by 8 bases, with 9 bases between the two germline ends. CDR3 sequence: CASRDRGYTF. The CDR3 nucleotides read TGTGCCAGCCGCGACAGGGGCTACACCTTC.

The V gene is TRBV7-9, the J gene TRBJ1-6, with D possibly being TRBD1 (5 bases). V was cut by 5 bases and J by 10 bases, with 21 bases left in between. The CDR3 loop spans 16 amino acids. From germline, CDR1 is SEHNR and CDR2 FQNEAQ (reference sequence). The CDR3 region is CASSTKEGLIRSPLHF. CDR3 DNA: TGTGCCAGCAGCACAAAGGAGGGACTTATCAGGTCACCCCTCCACTTT.

The CDR3 DNA reads as TGTGCCAGCAGCTTATCGACAGGTGACCAGCCCCAGCATTTT. This gives the protein CASSLSTGDQPQHF. This chain joins TRBV7-9 and TRBJ1-5, with a possible D match to TRBD1 (6 bases). V was shortened by 2 bases and J by 7 bases, with 12 bases between the two germline ends. CDR1 SEHNR and CDR2 FQNEAQ come from the germline V gene (reference sequence). The CDR3 has 14 residues.

The V and J genes are TRBV30 and TRBJ2-2; the D gene is possibly TRBD2 (7 bases). With 1 base removed from V and 5 bases from J, the gap between germline ends came to 11 bases. CDR1 is GTSNPN, CDR2 SVGIG, per germline (reference sequence). The CDR3 length is 14 residues. As DNA, the CDR3 is TGTGCCTGGAGTGGGGGGGGCTGGACCGGGGAGCTGTTTTTT. It encodes CAWSGGGWTGELFF.

This clone was seen just once. CDR3 sequence: CAWSLDNNSPLHF. The CDR3 bases are TGTGCCTGGAGTCTGGACAATAATTCACCCCTCCACTTT. The rearrangement uses TRBV30 and TRBJ1-6; D perhaps matches TRBD1 (5 bases). Deletions cut 2 bases from V and 5 bases from J, with 7 bases between. The CDR3 sequence is 13 residues long. From germline, CDR1 is GTSNPN and CDR2 SVGIG (reference sequence).

V and J are TRBV4-2 and TRBJ1-4; 8 bases fit TRBD1. With V trimmed by 1 base and J by 5 bases, 6 bases remained unmatched. The CDR3 extends over 16 amino acids. Germline values: CDR1 LGHNA, CDR2 YNFKEQ. Here the CDR3 DNA reads TGTGCCAGCAGCCAAGCCTCGGACAGGGTAAATGAAAAACTGTTTTTT. Translation: CASSQASDRVNEKLFF.

The rearrangement uses TRBV5-4 and TRBJ1-6; 7 bases line up with TRBD1. The CDR3 consists of 15 residues. Germline assignment: CDR1 SGHNT and CDR2 YYREEE (reference sequence). V gave up 4 bases and J gave up 8 bases; unmatched junction bases: 9. CDR3 region: CASSQGKGADSPLHF. The CDR3, as DNA: TGTGCCAGCAGCCAGGGTAAGGGGGCTGATTCACCCCTCCACTTT.

V gene TRBV28 combines with J gene TRBJ1-6; a weak D match, TRBD1 (5 bases). The CDR3 has 14 residues. Germline values: CDR1 MDHEN, CDR2 SYDVKM. V was cut by 6 bases and J by 9 bases, with 15 bases left in between. CDR3: CASSPGEGGSPLHF. In DNA form, the CDR3 reads TGTGCCAGCAGCCCGGGGGAAGGTGGTTCACCCCTCCACTTT.